This TCR beta chain was identified in a study of T-cell memory formation after mild COVID-19. A single record per CDR3 protein comes from TCRdb applying MiXCR to the 5' RACE reads. The sample carries hundreds of thousands of distinct CDR3 sequences, approximately 20% recorded once. Germline-derived CDR1 and CDR2 are SNHLY and FYNNEI. CDR3 length equals 15 residues. V shed 5 bases and J shed 2 bases, with 14 bases lying between them. The rearrangement joins TRBV2 to TRBJ2-3; D might be TRBD1 (5 bases). This clonotype was sampled from an adult woman who had mild COVID-19 (a few samples of this study predate the infection). Cell type and time point are not known. Sequencing was performed on PBMCs or a T cell subset sorted from them (not recorded which). The chain's CDR3 is CASSQRGRNTDTQYF. The CDR3 DNA reads as TGTGCCAGCAGTCAAAGGGGTAGGAACACAGATACGCAGTATTTT.